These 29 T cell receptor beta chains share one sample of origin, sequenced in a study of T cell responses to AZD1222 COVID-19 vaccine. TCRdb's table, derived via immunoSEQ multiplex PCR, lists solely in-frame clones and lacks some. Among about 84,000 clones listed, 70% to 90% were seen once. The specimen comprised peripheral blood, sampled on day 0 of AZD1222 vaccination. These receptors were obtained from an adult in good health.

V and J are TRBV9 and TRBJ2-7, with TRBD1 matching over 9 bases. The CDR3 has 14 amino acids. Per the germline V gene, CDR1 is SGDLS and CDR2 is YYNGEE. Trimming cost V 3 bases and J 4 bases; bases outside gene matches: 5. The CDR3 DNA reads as TGTGCCAGCAGCGCCACAGGGGGCACGTACGAGCAGTACTTC. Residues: CASSATGGTYEQYF.

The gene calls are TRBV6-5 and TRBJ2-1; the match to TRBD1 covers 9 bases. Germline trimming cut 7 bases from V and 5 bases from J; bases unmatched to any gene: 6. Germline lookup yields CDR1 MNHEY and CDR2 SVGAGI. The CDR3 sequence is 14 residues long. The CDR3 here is CASNGQGSHNEQFF. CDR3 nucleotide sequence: TGTGCCAGCAACGGACAGGGGTCACACAATGAGCAGTTCTTC.

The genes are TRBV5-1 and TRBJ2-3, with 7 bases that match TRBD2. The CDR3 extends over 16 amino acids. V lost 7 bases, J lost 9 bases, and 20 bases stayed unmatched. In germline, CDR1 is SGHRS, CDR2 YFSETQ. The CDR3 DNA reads TGCGCCAGCGCGTTATTGGCGGGAGAAGGCAAGAACACGCAGTATTTT. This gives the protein CASALLAGEGKNTQYF.

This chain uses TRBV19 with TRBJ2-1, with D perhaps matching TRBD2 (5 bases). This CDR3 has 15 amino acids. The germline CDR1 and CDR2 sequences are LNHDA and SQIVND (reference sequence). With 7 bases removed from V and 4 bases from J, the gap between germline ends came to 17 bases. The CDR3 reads CASTPRPRAYNEQFF. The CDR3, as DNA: TGTGCCAGTACCCCCCGACCGCGGGCTTACAATGAGCAGTTCTTC.

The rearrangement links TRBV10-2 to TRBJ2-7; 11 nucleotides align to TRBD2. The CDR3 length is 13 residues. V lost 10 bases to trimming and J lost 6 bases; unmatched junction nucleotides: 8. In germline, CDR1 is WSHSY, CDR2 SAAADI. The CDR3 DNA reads TGCGCCACGCGCCCGGGACTAGCGGCCGAGCAGTACTTC. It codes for CATRPGLAAEQYF.

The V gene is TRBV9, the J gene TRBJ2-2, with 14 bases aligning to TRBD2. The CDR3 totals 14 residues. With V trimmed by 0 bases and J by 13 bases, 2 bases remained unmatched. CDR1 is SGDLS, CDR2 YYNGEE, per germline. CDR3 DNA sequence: TGTGCCAGCAGCGTAGAGGGACTAGCGGGAGCGCTGTTTTTT. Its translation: CASSVEGLAGALFF.

The DNA of the CDR3 is TGTGCCAGCAGGGGGACTAGCGGGAGGAATGAGCAGTTCTTC. Protein: CASRGTSGRNEQFF. The V gene is TRBV6-5, the J gene TRBJ2-1; 15 bases line up with TRBD2. Germline V gene sequence: CDR1 MNHEY, CDR2 SVGAGI. V was pared by 6 bases and J by 7 bases, with 1 base of the junction left unmatched. This CDR3 has 14 residues.

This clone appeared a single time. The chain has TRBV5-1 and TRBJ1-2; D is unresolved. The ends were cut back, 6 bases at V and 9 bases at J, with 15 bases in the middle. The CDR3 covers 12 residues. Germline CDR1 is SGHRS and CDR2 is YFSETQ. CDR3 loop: CASTDSVRSYTF. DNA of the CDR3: TGCGCCAGCACGGACTCTGTGAGGAGCTACACCTTC.

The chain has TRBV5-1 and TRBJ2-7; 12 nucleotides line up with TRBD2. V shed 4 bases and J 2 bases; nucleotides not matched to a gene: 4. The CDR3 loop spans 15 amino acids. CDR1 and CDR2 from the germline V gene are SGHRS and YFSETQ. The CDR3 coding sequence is TGCGCCAGCAGCCCCTCTAGCGGGAGGGCCTACGAGCAGTACTTC. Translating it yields CASSPSSGRAYEQYF.

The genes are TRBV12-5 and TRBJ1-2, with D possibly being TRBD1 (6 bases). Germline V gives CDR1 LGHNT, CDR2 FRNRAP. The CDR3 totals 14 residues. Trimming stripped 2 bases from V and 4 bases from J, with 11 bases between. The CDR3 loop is CASGLTGHRYGYTF. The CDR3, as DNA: TGTGCTAGTGGTTTGACGGGACACCGCTATGGCTACACCTTC.

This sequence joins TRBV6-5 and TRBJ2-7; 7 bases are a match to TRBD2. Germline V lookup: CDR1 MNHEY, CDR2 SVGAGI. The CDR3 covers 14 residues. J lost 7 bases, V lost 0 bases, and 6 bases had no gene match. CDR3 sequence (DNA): TGTGCCAGCAGTTACTCGAACGGGCGGGGGGAGCAGTACTTC. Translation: CASSYSNGRGEQYF.

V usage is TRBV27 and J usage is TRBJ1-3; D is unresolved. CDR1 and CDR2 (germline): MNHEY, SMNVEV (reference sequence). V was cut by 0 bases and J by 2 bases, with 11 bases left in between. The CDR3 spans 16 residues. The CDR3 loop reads CASSLSVPEAGNTIYF. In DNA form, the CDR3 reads TGTGCCAGCAGTTTATCGGTCCCAGAAGCTGGAAACACCATATATTTT.

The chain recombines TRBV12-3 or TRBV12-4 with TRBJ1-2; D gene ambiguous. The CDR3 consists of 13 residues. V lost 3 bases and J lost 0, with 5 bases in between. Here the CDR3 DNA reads TGTGCCAGCAGTTTTCCGGCTAACTATGGCTACACCTTC. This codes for CASSFPANYGYTF.

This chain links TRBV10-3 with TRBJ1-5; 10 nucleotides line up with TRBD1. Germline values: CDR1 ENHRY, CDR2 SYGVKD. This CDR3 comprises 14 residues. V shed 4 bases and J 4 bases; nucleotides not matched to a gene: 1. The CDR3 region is CAISAGQGNQPQHF. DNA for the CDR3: TGTGCCATCAGTGCGGGACAGGGGAATCAGCCCCAGCATTTT.

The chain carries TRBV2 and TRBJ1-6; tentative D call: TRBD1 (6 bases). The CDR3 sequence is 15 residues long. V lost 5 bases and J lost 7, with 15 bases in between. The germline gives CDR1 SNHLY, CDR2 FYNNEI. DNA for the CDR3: TGTGCCAGCAGTTCTACAGGGATGGAGAATTCACCCCTCCACTTT. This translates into CASSSTGMENSPLHF. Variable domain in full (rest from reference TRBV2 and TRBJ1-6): EPEVTQTPSHQVTQMGQEVILRCVPISNHLYFYWYRQILGQKVEFLVSFYNNEISEKSEIFDDQFSVERPDGSNFTLKIRSTKLEDSAMYFCASSSTGMENSPLHFGNGTRLTVT.

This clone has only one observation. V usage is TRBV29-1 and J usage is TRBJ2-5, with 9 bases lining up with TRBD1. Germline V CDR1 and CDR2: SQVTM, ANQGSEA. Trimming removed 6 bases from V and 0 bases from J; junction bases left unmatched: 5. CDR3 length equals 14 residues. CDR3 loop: CSVRTGAYQETQYF. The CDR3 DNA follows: TGCAGCGTACGGACAGGGGCCTACCAAGAGACCCAGTACTTC.

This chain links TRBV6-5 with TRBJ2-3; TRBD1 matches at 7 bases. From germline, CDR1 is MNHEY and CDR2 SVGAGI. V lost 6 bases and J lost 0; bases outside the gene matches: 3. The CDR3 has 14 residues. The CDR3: CASSGTASTDTQYF. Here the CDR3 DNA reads TGTGCCAGCAGCGGGACAGCCAGCACAGATACGCAGTATTTT.

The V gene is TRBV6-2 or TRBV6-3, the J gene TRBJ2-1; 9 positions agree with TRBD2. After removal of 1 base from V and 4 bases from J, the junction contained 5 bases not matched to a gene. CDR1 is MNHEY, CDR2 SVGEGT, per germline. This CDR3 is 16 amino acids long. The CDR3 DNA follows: TGTGCCAGCAGTTACTATCGACTAGCGGATTACAATGAGCAGTTCTTC. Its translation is CASSYYRLADYNEQFF.

The CDR3 region has the DNA TGTGCCAGCAGCTTAGCGGCGGGAGGGCCGGAGACCCAGTACTTC. This sequence encodes CASSLAAGGPETQYF. This sequence joins TRBV11-2 and TRBJ2-5; 9 bases align to TRBD2. The germline CDR1 and CDR2 sequences are SGHAT and FQNNGV. There are 15 residues in the CDR3. V lost 1 base to trimming and J lost 5 bases; unmatched junction nucleotides: 5.

CDR3 nucleotides: TGTGCCAGCAGTGTCGGCCACAGCACAGATACGCAGTATTTT. It yields the protein CASSVGHSTDTQYF. V gene TRBV2 combines with J gene TRBJ2-3, with D hard to call. Germline CDR1 SNHLY, CDR2 FYNNEI. The CDR3 loop spans 14 amino acids. Trimming removed 4 bases at V and 0 bases at J, with 8 bases between.

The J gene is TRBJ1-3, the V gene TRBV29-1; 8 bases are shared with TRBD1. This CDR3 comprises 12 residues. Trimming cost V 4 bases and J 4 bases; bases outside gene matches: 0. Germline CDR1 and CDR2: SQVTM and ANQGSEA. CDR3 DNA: TGCAGCGTTGGGACAGGGGGAAACACCATATATTTT. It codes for CSVGTGGNTIYF.

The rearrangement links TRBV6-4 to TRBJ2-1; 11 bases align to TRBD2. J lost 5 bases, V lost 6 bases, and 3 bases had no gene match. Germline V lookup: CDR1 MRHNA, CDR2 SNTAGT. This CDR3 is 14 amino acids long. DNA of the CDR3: TGTGCCAGCAGGGCACTAGCGGGAGACAATGAGCAGTTCTTC. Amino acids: CASRALAGDNEQFF.

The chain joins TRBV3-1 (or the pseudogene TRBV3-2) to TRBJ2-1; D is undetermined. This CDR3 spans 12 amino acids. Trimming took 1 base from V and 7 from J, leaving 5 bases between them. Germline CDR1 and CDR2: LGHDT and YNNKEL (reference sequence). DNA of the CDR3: TGTGCCAGCAGCCAAGGGGTAAATGAGCAGTTCTTC. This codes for CASSQGVNEQFF.

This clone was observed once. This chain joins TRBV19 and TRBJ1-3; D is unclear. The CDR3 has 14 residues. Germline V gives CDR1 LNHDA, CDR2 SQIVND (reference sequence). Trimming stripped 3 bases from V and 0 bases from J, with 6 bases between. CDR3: CASSIRNSGNTIYF. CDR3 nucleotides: TGTGCCAGTAGTATTCGGAACTCTGGAAACACCATATATTTT. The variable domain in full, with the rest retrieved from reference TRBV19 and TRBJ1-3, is DGGITQSPKYLFRKEGQNVTLSCEQNLNHDAMYWYRQDPGQGLRLIYYSQIVNDFQKGDIAEGYSVSREKKESFPLTVTSAQKNPTAFYLCASSIRNSGNTIYFGEGSWLTVV.

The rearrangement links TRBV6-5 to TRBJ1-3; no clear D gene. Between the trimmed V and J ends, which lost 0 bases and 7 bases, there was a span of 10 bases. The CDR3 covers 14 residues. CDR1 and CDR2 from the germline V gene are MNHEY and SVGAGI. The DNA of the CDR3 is TGTGCCAGCAGTTACTCAGCCGGGAAGAACACCATATATTTT. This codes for CASSYSAGKNTIYF.

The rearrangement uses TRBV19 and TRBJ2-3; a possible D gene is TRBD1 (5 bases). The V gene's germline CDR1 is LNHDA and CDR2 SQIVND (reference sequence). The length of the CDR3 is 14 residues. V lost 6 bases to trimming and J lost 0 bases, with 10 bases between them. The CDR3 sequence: CASRSGFSTDTQYF. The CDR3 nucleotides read TGTGCCAGTAGGTCAGGGTTTAGCACAGATACGCAGTATTTT.

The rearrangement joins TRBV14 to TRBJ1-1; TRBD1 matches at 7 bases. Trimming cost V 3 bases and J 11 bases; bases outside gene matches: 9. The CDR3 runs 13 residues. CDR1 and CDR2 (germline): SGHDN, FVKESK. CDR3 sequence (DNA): TGTGCCAGCAGCCAGAGACGTGGGACAGTGGCTTTCTTT. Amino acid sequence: CASSQRRGTVAFF.

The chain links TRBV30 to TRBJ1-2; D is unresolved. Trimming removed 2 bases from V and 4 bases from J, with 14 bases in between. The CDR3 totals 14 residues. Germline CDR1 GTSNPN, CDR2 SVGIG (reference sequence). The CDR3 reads CAWSRDFGFYGYTF. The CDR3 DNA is TGTGCCTGGAGTCGAGACTTCGGATTCTATGGCTACACCTTC.

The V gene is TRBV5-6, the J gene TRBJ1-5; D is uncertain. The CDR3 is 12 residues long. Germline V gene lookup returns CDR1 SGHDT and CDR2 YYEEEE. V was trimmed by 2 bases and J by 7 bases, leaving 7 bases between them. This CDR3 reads CASSLGSQPQHF. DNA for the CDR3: TGTGCCAGCAGCTTAGGTTCGCAGCCCCAGCATTTT.